Sequencing of this TCR beta chain was carried out in a study of T cell repertoires in cytomegalovirus infection. As for the study in general: Public TCR beta signatures marked donors with CMV infection and the matching HLA. Study observations and caveats: CMV-specific HLA-C-restricted TCR beta clonotypes dominated the ex vivo response. Of the TCR beta families, the public ones yielded a cumulative frequency that identified carriers of CMV plus the relevant HLA.

Each CDR3 protein is one row after TCRdb ran MiXCR on the reads. The sample records a few hundred thousand distinct CDR3 sequences, roughly 15% being singletons. About this clonotype itself: Its antigen is not identified.

Sequencing input: PBMCs. This TCR was sampled from a human donor in good health (CMV status not recorded). Some clones in this sample may be carry-over from other donors' samples.

CDR3 loop: CSARPDRNEAFF. The CDR3 DNA sequence: TGCAGTGCTAGACCCGACCGAAATGAAGCTTTCTTT. The V call is TRBV20-1, the J call TRBJ1-1; no reliable D call. Germline CDR1 DFQATT, CDR2 SNEGSKA (reference sequence). V shed 2 bases and J shed 7 bases, with 11 bases lying between them. This CDR3 has 12 residues.